This TCR beta chain stems from a study of CD8+ T cells in alopecia areata. Study results and caveats: Just one nonresponder means the tie between baseline CD8+ expansion and response stays uncertain.

CDR1 and CDR2 from the germline V gene are SGHNT and YYREEE (reference sequence). V was pared by 4 bases and J by 5 bases, with 15 bases between. CDR3 size: 14 residues. Concerning this clone itself: Its antigen is not known.

Treatment described: oral pan-JAK inhibitor, 5-10 mg twice daily. Isolated RNA was reverse transcribed into cDNA used as the sequencing template. Clones were sequenced by immunoSEQ multiplex PCR, and TCRdb holds only the in-frame ones, with some missing. The profile shows roughly 190,000 clones, roughly 60% of them singletons. The sequenced sample was CD4+ T cells sorted from blood, obtained at week 24, from a patient treated with tofacitinib. The V and J genes are TRBV5-4 and TRBJ1-1, with D possibly TRBD1 on 6 matching bases. This receptor was identified in a human donor with alopecia areata. The DNA of the CDR3 is TGTGCCAGCAGCCCAGTGGGGGGCCGGACTGAAGCTTTCTTT. Its translation is CASSPVGGRTEAFF.